The 21 T cell receptor beta chains below all came from one sample that was sequenced in a study of OX40 agonist ivuxolimab in advanced cancers. Repertoires were generated with immunoSEQ multiplex PCR, while TCRdb's copy carries only in-frame clones and drops some. The data show 30,000 to 40,000 clones, about 80% seen once. The starting material was CD4+ or CD8+ T cells sorted from blood, obtained in a trial of the OX40 agonist ivuxolimab. The receptors were sampled from an adult with an advanced solid tumor such as melanoma, head and neck, liver or kidney cancer.

The J gene is TRBJ2-7, the V gene TRBV19, with D perhaps matching TRBD2 (6 bases). The CDR3 runs to 13 residues. V lost 6 bases and J lost 5, with 14 bases in between. Germline V lookup: CDR1 LNHDA, CDR2 SQIVND (reference sequence). CDR3 nucleotides: TGTGCCAGTAGACATGGAGGGTCCCACGAGCAGTACTTC. Amino acids: CASRHGGSHEQYF.

The chain uses TRBV7-7 and TRBJ2-1; 8 bases are shared with TRBD1. V trimming: 0 bases; J trimming: 8 bases; junction bases outside the gene matches: 6. Germline CDR1 and CDR2: SSHAT and FNYEAQ (reference sequence). The CDR3 extends over 15 amino acids. The CDR3 DNA follows: TGTGCCAGCAGCTTAGCGCAGGGGGCGGCGTATGAGCAGTTCTTC. Its protein product is CASSLAQGAAYEQFF.

This chain connects TRBV7-9 to TRBJ2-7; 7 nucleotides agree with TRBD1. Germline-derived CDR1 and CDR2 are SEHNR and FQNEAQ (reference sequence). The V segment lost 6 bases and the J segment 8 bases; nucleotides outside the gene matches: 7. The CDR3 covers 12 residues. CDR3 nucleotides: TGTGCCAGCAGTTTGACAGGGACAAAGCAGTACTTC. Translated, it gives CASSLTGTKQYF.

The rearrangement joins TRBV5-6 to TRBJ2-6; D is ambiguous. Germline CDR1 and CDR2: SGHDT and YYEEEE. There are 16 residues in the CDR3. V was pared by 0 bases and J by 0 bases, with 7 bases between. Written as DNA, the CDR3 is TGTGCCAGCAGCTTGGGCCACTACTCTGGGGCCAACGTCCTGACTTTC. Its translation: CASSLGHYSGANVLTF.

The chain combines TRBV5-1 with TRBJ2-2, with 9 bases that match TRBD1. This CDR3 region has 14 residues. The V and J ends lost 3 bases and 6 bases, in that order; junction bases with no gene match: 3. Per germline, CDR1 SGHRS and CDR2 YFSETQ. The DNA of the CDR3 is TGCGCCAGCAGCTATACAGGGGGCTCCGGGGAGCTGTTTTTT. It translates to CASSYTGGSGELFF.

V and J are TRBV15 and TRBJ2-7, with D possibly called TRBD1 or TRBD2 (6 bases each). Germline values: CDR1 LNHNV, CDR2 YYDKDF (reference sequence). The CDR3 has 14 residues. Trimming took off 0 bases at V and 7 bases at J, with 13 bases between the two ends. The CDR3 DNA follows: TGTGCCACCAGCAGAGAACGGGGGCCTACGGAGCAGTACTTC. This gives the protein CATSRERGPTEQYF.

The chain joins TRBV10-2 to TRBJ2-7; D is uncertain. Germline V gene sequence: CDR1 WSHSY, CDR2 SAAADI. Trimming removed 5 bases at V and 1 base at J, with 6 bases between. This CDR3 region has 12 residues. This CDR3 reads CASSPGSYEQYF. CDR3 bases: TGCGCCAGCAGTCCCGGATCCTACGAGCAGTACTTC.

The V call is TRBV4-1, the J call TRBJ2-3; 8 bases map to TRBD2. Germline V lookup: CDR1 MGHRA, CDR2 YSYEKL. Germline trimming cut 0 bases from V and 2 bases from J; bases unmatched to any gene: 7. The CDR3 runs to 17 residues. CDR3 region: CASSQERAGASTDTQYF. CDR3 in DNA: TGCGCCAGCAGCCAAGAACGAGCGGGGGCTTCCACAGATACGCAGTATTTT.

This chain connects TRBV28 to TRBJ1-1; D is undetermined. V dropped 6 bases and J dropped 7 bases, with 9 bases sitting between them. The CDR3 totals 11 residues. The germline V gene has CDR1 MDHEN and CDR2 SYDVKM. The CDR3 DNA follows: TGTGCCAGCAGCAGTGGGCTTGAAGCTTTCTTT. Residues: CASSSGLEAFF.

The CDR3 region is CASSQAASGSRSTDTQYF. CDR3 DNA: TGCGCCAGCAGCCAAGCGGCTAGCGGGAGTCGTAGCACAGATACGCAGTATTTT. The V gene is TRBV4-1, the J gene TRBJ2-3; TRBD2 matches 10 bases. The V and J ends lost 1 base and 0 bases, in that order; junction bases with no gene match: 7. Germline CDR1 is MGHRA and CDR2 is YSYEKL. CDR3 length: 18 residues.

V gene TRBV6-5 combines with J gene TRBJ2-1, with D possibly matching TRBD2 (6 bases). The CDR3 spans 13 residues. In germline, CDR1 is MNHEY, CDR2 SVGAGI. With 5 bases removed from V and 7 bases from J, the gap between germline ends came to 12 bases. The CDR3 sequence: CASSDGGANEQFF. In nucleotides, the CDR3 is TGTGCCAGCAGTGACGGGGGTGCAAATGAGCAGTTCTTC.

The V call is TRBV6-5, the J call TRBJ1-1; unclear D gene. Trimming took 7 bases from V and 1 from J, leaving 16 bases between them. CDR1 is MNHEY and CDR2 is SVGAGI in the germline V gene. The CDR3 extends over 15 amino acids. CDR3: CASNSGEGWNTEAFF. CDR3 nucleotide sequence: TGTGCCAGCAACTCAGGAGAGGGATGGAACACTGAAGCTTTCTTT.

In this sample, this clone turned up a few times. Within the sample, other DNA sequences also encode this same CDR3. This chain connects TRBV27 to TRBJ2-7, with 9 bases that match TRBD1. CDR3 length: 13 residues. CDR1 is MNHEY and CDR2 is SMNVEV in the germline V gene (reference sequence). J gave up 3 bases and V 6 bases, and 3 bases lay outside the gene matches. The CDR3: CASRRGQGYEQYF. The CDR3 bases are TGTGCCAGCAGGAGGGGACAGGGCTACGAGCAGTACTTC.

The rearrangement uses TRBV19 and TRBJ2-1, with 13 bases fitting TRBD2. The CDR3 length is 16 residues. Trimming took 4 bases from V and 8 from J; bases not matched to a gene: 8. Germline CDR1 reads LNHDA; CDR2 reads SQIVND (reference sequence). This chain's CDR3 is CASSRTGTSGNDEQFF. CDR3 nucleotide sequence: TGTGCCAGTAGTAGAACCGGGACTAGCGGGAACGATGAGCAGTTCTTC.

The chain employs TRBV7-9 and TRBJ2-3, with 10 bases fitting TRBD1. The length of the CDR3 is 15 residues. Trimming at V came to 4 bases and at J to 4 bases, leaving 5 bases not matched to a gene. In germline, CDR1 is SEHNR, CDR2 FQNEAQ (reference sequence). The CDR3 bases are TGTGCCAGCAGCTGGCCGGGACAGGGGTCAGATACGCAGTATTTT. Residues: CASSWPGQGSDTQYF.

The chain recombines TRBV19 with TRBJ1-3, with D perhaps TRBD1 (6 bases). The CDR3 totals 15 residues. Germline V gene lookup returns CDR1 LNHDA and CDR2 SQIVND (reference sequence). V was clipped by 5 bases and J by 2 bases, with 13 bases between them. CDR3 amino acids: CASSAFRGPGNTIYF. In DNA form, the CDR3 reads TGTGCCAGTAGTGCTTTCAGGGGACCTGGAAACACCATATATTTT.

The chain combines TRBV11-2 with TRBJ1-1; D not resolved. The CDR3 runs to 12 residues. V lost 2 bases and J 11 bases, leaving 12 bases between the germline ends. CDR1 and CDR2 (germline): SGHAT, FQNNGV. The CDR3 protein is CASSLRASGAFF. The DNA for the CDR3 is TGTGCCAGCAGCTTACGCGCGTCGGGGGCTTTCTTT.

This clone is categorized as medium-sized. The rearrangement joins TRBV27 to TRBJ2-2, with 9 bases identical to TRBD1. With V trimmed by 0 bases and J by 5 bases, 4 bases remained unmatched. In germline, CDR1 is MNHEY, CDR2 SMNVEV (reference sequence). The CDR3 covers 16 residues. CDR3 loop: CASSLSAGTGTGELFF. The DNA of the CDR3 is TGTGCCAGCAGTTTATCGGCAGGGACAGGGACCGGGGAGCTGTTTTTT.

V gene TRBV10-1 combines with J gene TRBJ1-5, with no clear D. In germline, CDR1 is WNHNN, CDR2 SYGVQD (reference sequence). V was trimmed by 10 bases and J by 9 bases, leaving 16 bases between them. The CDR3 has 12 amino acids. The CDR3 reads CATNVGEGPQHF. For the CDR3, the DNA is TGCGCCACCAACGTGGGTGAGGGGCCCCAGCATTTT.

As to this clone: It is likely a read error, because the conserved phenylalanine at the end of the CDR3 is missing. The chain couples TRBV6-5 to TRBJ2-7, with a tentative D call TRBD2 (6 bases). Trimming shortened V by 5 bases and J by 2 bases, and 10 bases separated the two germline ends. The germline gives CDR1 MNHEY, CDR2 SVGAGI. CDR3 size: 13 residues. The CDR3 here is CASSVGLTYEQYS. DNA of the CDR3: TGTGCCAGCAGTGTGGGACTGACCTACGAGCAGTACTCC.

The chain carries TRBV13 and TRBJ2-2; D gene unclear. The V and J ends lost 0 bases and 4 bases respectively, with 15 bases between them. There are 17 residues in the CDR3. CDR1 and CDR2 from the germline V gene are PRHDT and FYEKMQ (reference sequence). CDR3 sequence (DNA): TGTGCCAGCAGCTTAGGGTCGGCTTTGGCACTCACCGGGGAGCTGTTTTTT. This translates into CASSLGSALALTGELFF.